Each of the 21 T cell receptor beta chains below was sequenced from the same sample in a study of cytomegalovirus exposure and HLA in healthy donors. The PCR used 60 Vbeta and 13 Jbeta primers. Using immunoSEQ multiplex PCR, the repertoire was profiled, and TCRdb retains in-frame clones only, with some absent. The sample holds around 190,000 clones, 65% to 90% seen once. The source material was PBMCs. The receptors derive from a woman aged 50 to 60 in good health and CMV-seronegative.

The V and J genes are TRBV7-2 and TRBJ2-4; TRBD2 might be the D (6 bases). V was trimmed by 4 bases and J by 6 bases, leaving 10 bases between them. The CDR3 runs 13 residues. The germline V gene has CDR1 SGHTA and CDR2 FQGNSA. The CDR3 nucleotides are TGTGCCAGCAGCTCAGCCGGGAGAAACATTCAGTACTTC. As protein: CASSSAGRNIQYF. The full variable domain, rest sourced from reference TRBV7-2 and TRBJ2-4, is GAGVSQSPSNKVTEKGKDVELRCDPISGHTALYWYRQSLGQGLEFLIYFQGNSAPDKSGLPSDRFSAERTGGSVSTLTIQRTQQEDSAVYLCASSSAGRNIQYFGAGTRLSVL.

This chain links TRBV7-8 with TRBJ2-7; 8 bases are shared with TRBD2. The CDR3 is made up of 15 amino acids. Germline CDR1 SGHVS, CDR2 FQNEAQ. V shed 5 bases, J shed 4 bases, and the junction held 10 bases outside the gene matches. DNA for the CDR3: TGTGCCAGCAGCCCCCCCGAGCGGGAGAGTTACGAGCAGTACTTC. Protein: CASSPPERESYEQYF.

The rearrangement uses TRBV19 and TRBJ1-1, with D possibly being TRBD1 (6 bases). The V gene lost 9 bases and the J gene lost 3 bases, with 17 bases spanning the gap. The V gene's germline CDR1 is LNHDA and CDR2 SQIVND (reference sequence). The CDR3 is 14 residues long. CDR3 sequence: CASRTQGYYTEAFF. The CDR3 DNA sequence: TGTGCCAGCCGTACGCAGGGGTATTACACTGAAGCTTTCTTT.

V gene TRBV5-4 combines with J gene TRBJ1-3; 8 bases align to TRBD1. The V gene's germline CDR1 is SGHNT and CDR2 YYREEE (reference sequence). This CDR3 has 17 amino acids. V lost 0 bases to trimming and J lost 2 bases; unmatched junction nucleotides: 7. CDR3 residues: CASSLGGTGGAGNTIYF. The CDR3 DNA reads as TGTGCCAGCAGCTTGGGGGGGACAGGAGGGGCTGGAAACACCATATATTTT.

The chain carries TRBV5-4 and TRBJ2-2, with 9 bases matching TRBD1. V dropped 5 bases and J dropped 5; count of bases not matched to a gene: 7. The CDR3 is made up of 15 amino acids. CDR1 and CDR2 (germline): SGHNT, YYREEE (reference sequence). The CDR3, as DNA: TGTGCCAGCAGGCGTCCCGGGACAGGGACCGGGGAGCTGTTTTTT. It translates to CASRRPGTGTGELFF. The full variable domain, in which reference TRBV5-4 and TRBJ2-2 provide the parts outside the CDR3, is ETGVTQSPTHLIKTRGQQVTLRCSSQSGHNTVSWYQQALGQGPQFIFQYYREEENGRGNFPPRFSGLQFPNYSSELNVNALELDDSALYLCASRRPGTGTGELFFGEGSRLTVL.

The rearrangement uses TRBV18 and TRBJ1-4, with D perhaps TRBD1 (5 bases). The germline V and J ends were trimmed by 0 bases and 5 bases, with 10 bases remaining between them. This CDR3 has 15 amino acids. Germline lookup yields CDR1 KGHSH and CDR2 LQKENI. This CDR3 is CASSPPGTRNEKLFF. In DNA form, the CDR3 reads TGTGCCAGCTCACCACCGGGGACTAGAAATGAAAAACTGTTTTTT.

The rearrangement joins TRBV5-6 to TRBJ1-5, with a possible D match to TRBD1 (6 bases). Germline loops: CDR1 SGHDT, CDR2 YYEEEE. Trimming shortened V by 2 bases and J by 4 bases, and 16 bases separated the two germline ends. This CDR3 has 16 amino acids. The CDR3 region has the DNA TGTGCCAGCAGCTTTCTGGGGACACCAGGGAATCAGCCCCAGCATTTT. Translation: CASSFLGTPGNQPQHF.

J is TRBJ2-1 and V is TRBV29-1; perhaps TRBD2 as D (6 bases). The CDR3 totals 15 residues. Germline V gene sequence: CDR1 SQVTM, CDR2 ANQGSEA. The ends were cut back, 1 base at V and 4 bases at J, with 14 bases in the middle. As DNA, the CDR3 is TGCAGCGTTGAAGTTTGGAGGGAACGGTACAATGAGCAGTTCTTC. Protein product: CSVEVWRERYNEQFF.

The V call is TRBV28, the J call TRBJ2-1; 8 nucleotides align to TRBD2. The J segment lost 3 bases and the V segment lost 2 bases, leaving 6 bases of the junction unmatched. CDR1 is MDHEN, CDR2 SYDVKM, per germline. The CDR3 covers 16 residues. The CDR3 reads CASSLLAGRVYNEQFF. The CDR3 DNA is TGTGCCAGCAGTTTACTCGCCGGGAGGGTCTACAATGAGCAGTTCTTC.

The V call is TRBV28, the J call TRBJ2-2; maybe TRBD1 (5 bases). CDR1 is MDHEN and CDR2 is SYDVKM in the germline V gene. The CDR3 has 15 amino acids. The V and J ends lost 8 bases and 1 base respectively, with 14 bases between them. The CDR3 protein is CASYFTTGNTGELFF. The CDR3 DNA reads as TGTGCCAGCTACTTCACAACAGGGAACACCGGGGAGCTGTTTTTT.

The gene calls are TRBV7-9 and TRBJ2-7; 8 nucleotides align to TRBD1. CDR1 SEHNR and CDR2 FQNEAQ come from the germline V gene (reference sequence). This CDR3 is built from 15 residues. With 4 bases clipped from V and 6 bases from J, the junction kept 11 bases outside the gene matches. The CDR3 nucleotides read TGTGCCAGCAGCTCCGGACAGGGTCTTTCGGGCGAGCAGTACTTC. This encodes CASSSGQGLSGEQYF.

The CDR3 region is CSVTGTLGYSHTEAFF. The CDR3, as DNA: TGCAGCGTCACTGGGACACTCGGGTATTCACACACTGAAGCTTTCTTT. V usage is TRBV29-1 and J usage is TRBJ1-1, with a weak D call TRBD1 (6 bases). This CDR3 contains 16 residues. Germline CDR1 is SQVTM and CDR2 is ANQGSEA. Deletions cut 6 bases from V and 3 bases from J, with 23 bases between.

This chain uses TRBV6-4 with TRBJ2-1; 8 bases align to TRBD2. V trimming: 9 bases; J trimming: 8 bases; junction bases outside the gene matches: 12. The CDR3 contains 14 residues. Germline V gene sequence: CDR1 MRHNA, CDR2 SNTAGT. The CDR3 DNA follows: TGTGCCAGTAAACTAGCGGTTAGTGTCGATGAGCAGTTCTTC. It yields the protein CASKLAVSVDEQFF.

The J gene is TRBJ1-1, the V gene TRBV11-2; the D gene is possibly TRBD1 (5 bases). Trimming took 0 bases from V and 11 from J, leaving 22 bases between them. The CDR3 is 16 residues long. Per the germline V gene, CDR1 is SGHAT and CDR2 is FQNNGV. Written as DNA, the CDR3 is TGTGCCAGCAGCTTAGACCTCGGGGGTGGTACCTCTACGGCTTTCTTT. Residues: CASSLDLGGGTSTAFF. The whole variable domain, filled in from reference TRBV11-2 and TRBJ1-1, reads EAGVAQSPRYKIIEKRQSVAFWCNPISGHATLYWYQQILGQGPKLLIQFQNNGVVDDSQLPKDRFSAERLKGVDSTLKIQPAKLEDSAVYLCASSLDLGGGTSTAFFGQGTRLTVV.

The chain links TRBV28 to TRBJ2-7; 10 bases are shared with TRBD2. V lost 3 bases and J lost 5; bases outside the gene matches: 10. This CDR3 contains 16 residues. In germline, CDR1 is MDHEN, CDR2 SYDVKM. Written as DNA, the CDR3 is TGTGCCAGCAGTTTCCCTAGCGGGAGAGGGTTGAACGAGCAGTACTTC. The encoded protein is CASSFPSGRGLNEQYF.

V and J are TRBV27 and TRBJ2-7, with 13 bases lining up with TRBD2. CDR3 size: 17 residues. Germline CDR1 is MNHEY and CDR2 is SMNVEV (reference sequence). V lost 8 bases to trimming and J lost 5 bases; unmatched junction nucleotides: 15. This chain's CDR3 is CASGPGLAGLSSHEQYF. The CDR3 DNA reads as TGTGCCAGCGGACCGGGACTAGCGGGATTGAGTAGCCACGAGCAGTACTTC.

J is TRBJ2-1 and V is TRBV5-6, with D unclear. Trimming removed 3 bases at V and 9 bases at J, with 7 bases between. The CDR3 runs 11 residues. CDR1 is SGHDT, CDR2 YYEEEE, per germline. This chain's CDR3 is CASSWRFEQFF. Written as DNA, the CDR3 is TGTGCCAGCAGCTGGCGGTTTGAGCAGTTCTTC. The variable domain in full, completed from reference TRBV5-6 and TRBJ2-1, reads DAGVTQSPTHLIKTRGQQVTLRCSPKSGHDTVSWYQQALGQGPQFIFQYYEEEERQRGNFPDRFSGHQFPNYSSELNVNALLLGDSALYLCASSWRFEQFFGPGTRLTVL.

This sequence joins TRBV2 and TRBJ2-1; tentatively, D is TRBD2 (5 bases). V lost 6 bases, J lost 11 bases, and 8 bases lay in between. Germline lookup yields CDR1 SNHLY and CDR2 FYNNEI. This CDR3 is 10 amino acids long. CDR3 sequence: CASRTGKQFF. CDR3 in DNA: TGTGCCAGCAGGACGGGAAAGCAGTTCTTC.

The chain employs TRBV7-9 and TRBJ2-1; 13 bases align to TRBD2. Losses at the gene ends were 5 bases for V and 9 bases for J; bases not matched to a gene: 10. The CDR3 is 16 residues long. Germline V gene data show CDR1 as SEHNR and CDR2 as FQNEAQ (reference sequence). CDR3 loop: CASSLGLAGDSGEQFF. CDR3 bases: TGTGCCAGCAGCCTAGGACTAGCGGGAGACAGTGGTGAGCAGTTCTTC.

The chain has TRBV6-5 and TRBJ2-2; perhaps TRBD1 as D (5 bases). Trimming shortened V by 6 bases and J by 2 bases, and 10 bases separated the two germline ends. CDR3 length equals 14 residues. Germline lookup yields CDR1 MNHEY and CDR2 SVGAGI. The chain's CDR3 is CASSLQGNTGELFF. The DNA for the CDR3 is TGTGCCAGCAGCCTCCAGGGAAACACCGGGGAGCTGTTTTTT.

The chain joins TRBV5-1 to TRBJ2-1; a possible D gene is TRBD1 (6 bases). Germline CDR1 SGHRS, CDR2 YFSETQ. There are 14 residues in the CDR3. V was shortened by 4 bases and J by 1 base, with 9 bases between the two germline ends. The CDR3 here is CASSRGQSYNEQFF. CDR3 nucleotide sequence: TGCGCCAGCAGCCGAGGACAGTCCTACAATGAGCAGTTCTTC.